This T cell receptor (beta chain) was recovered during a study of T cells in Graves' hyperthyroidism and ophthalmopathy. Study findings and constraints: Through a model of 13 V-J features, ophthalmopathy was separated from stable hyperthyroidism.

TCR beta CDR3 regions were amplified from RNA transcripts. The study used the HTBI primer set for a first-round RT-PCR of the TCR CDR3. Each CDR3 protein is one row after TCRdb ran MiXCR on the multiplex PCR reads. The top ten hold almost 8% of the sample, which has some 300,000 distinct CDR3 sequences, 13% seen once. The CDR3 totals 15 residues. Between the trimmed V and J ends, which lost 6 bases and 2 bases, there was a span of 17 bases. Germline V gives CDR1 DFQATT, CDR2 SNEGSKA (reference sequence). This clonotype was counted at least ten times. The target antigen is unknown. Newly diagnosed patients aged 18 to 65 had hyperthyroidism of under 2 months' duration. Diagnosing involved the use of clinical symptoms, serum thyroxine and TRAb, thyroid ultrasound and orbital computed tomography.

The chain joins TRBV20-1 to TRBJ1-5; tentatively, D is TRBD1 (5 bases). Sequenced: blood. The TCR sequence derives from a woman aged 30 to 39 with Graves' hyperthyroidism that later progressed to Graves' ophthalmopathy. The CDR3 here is CSATVGEGGNQPQHF. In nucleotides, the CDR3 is TGCAGTGCCACAGTCGGGGAAGGGGGCAATCAGCCCCAGCATTTT.